The entry below gives a single TCR beta chain sequence along with its context. This entry belongs to a study of blood T cell repertoires in COVID-19. Generated by immunoSEQ multiplex PCR, the TCRdb table keeps only in-frame clones and is missing some. The sample consists of under 500,000 clones, around 89% of them appearing once. Trimming shortened V by 0 bases and J by 7 bases, and 10 bases separated the two germline ends. The CDR3 length is 14 residues. Looked up from germline, CDR1 is SGHRS and CDR2 is YFSETQ. This receptor was taken from a man younger than 40 who had recovered from COVID-19. The source material was PBMCs or T cells enriched from blood (not recorded which). The chain has TRBV5-1 and TRBJ1-4, with a tentative D call TRBD1 (6 bases). The CDR3 sequence: CASSLAAGVEKLFF. In DNA form, the CDR3 reads TGCGCCAGCAGCTTGGCGGCAGGGGTTGAAAAACTGTTTTTT.